This T cell receptor beta chain was captured by sequencing in a study of Ad26.COV2.S vaccination and SARS-CoV-2 variants. The overall study: A participant enrolled in the COV1001 Ad26.COV2.S trial arm provided the sample.

With respect to this clone: Its target is unknown.

Treatment specified: approximately 18 received Ad26.COV2.S at low or high dose, single or two shots; roughly five received placebo; per-sample allocation not given. The samples date from day 63 after the first vaccine or placebo injection. The assay was immunoSEQ multiplex PCR, and TCRdb's table has in-frame clones only and misses some. This table has about 250,000 clones, 87% appearing once. Study-wide results and limits: Considerable breadth of spike-specific CD8+ and CD4+ T cell responses has reportedly been documented following vaccination.

The germline CDR1 and CDR2 sequences are SGHKS and YYEKEE (reference sequence). V was clipped by 4 bases and J by 4 bases, with 11 bases between them. The CDR3 contains 14 residues. Material: peripheral blood, obtained in a trial of Ad26.COV2.S vaccine versus placebo. The chain has TRBV5-5 and TRBJ2-2; D not certain. The TCR sequence derives from a person between 18 and 65 years old who received the Ad26.COV2.S COVID-19 vaccine or a placebo. CDR3 loop: CASSARVFTGELFF. CDR3 bases: TGTGCCAGCAGCGCTCGGGTTTTCACCGGGGAGCTGTTTTTT.